These 19 T cell receptor beta chains share one sample of origin, sequenced in a study of early T cells in non-severe SARS-CoV-2 infection. TCRdb analysed the 5' RACE reads with MiXCR anew, one entry per CDR3 protein. The sample holds about 48,000 distinct CDR3 sequences, about 9.8% seen once. The sequencing input was whole blood. The source of these receptors is an adult who was a healthcare worker with PCR-confirmed SARS-CoV-2 infection or an uninfected control (not recorded which).

The chain recombines TRBV29-1 with TRBJ2-1; D is possibly TRBD1 or TRBD2 (5 bases each). Germline V lookup: CDR1 SQVTM, CDR2 ANQGSEA. V lost 8 bases to trimming and J lost 3 bases, with 17 bases between them. There are 14 residues in the CDR3. Here the CDR3 reads CSSRGQGGYNEQFF. Here the CDR3 DNA reads TGCAGCTCTCGAGGGCAGGGCGGCTACAATGAGCAGTTCTTC.

The chain has TRBV7-9 and TRBJ2-3, with a weak D call TRBD2 (6 bases). In germline, CDR1 is SEHNR, CDR2 FQNEAQ (reference sequence). The CDR3 length is 13 residues. The V gene lost 7 bases and the J gene lost 10 bases, with 18 bases spanning the gap. CDR3 loop: CASTVGTAISQYF. The CDR3, as DNA: TGTGCCAGCACCGTAGGGACTGCCATATCGCAGTATTTT.

This clonotype came up a few times. This chain links TRBV6-1 with TRBJ1-2; D unclear. Germline CDR1 MNHNS, CDR2 SASEGT. V shed 11 bases and J shed 4 bases, with 20 bases lying between them. CDR3 length equals 14 residues. The CDR3 DNA is TGTGCCTCTGTTTTTGAGGTTTCTCTCTATGGCTACACCTTC. Translation gives CASVFEVSLYGYTF.

The chain carries TRBV28 and TRBJ1-4; D is perhaps TRBD1 (5 bases). Trimming took 4 bases from V and 7 from J, leaving 13 bases between them. Germline loops: CDR1 MDHEN, CDR2 SYDVKM. The CDR3 covers 14 residues. The CDR3 bases are TGTGCCAGCAGTTCCAGGGAGAGGATTGAAAAACTGTTTTTT. Amino acids: CASSSRERIEKLFF.

This clonotype has more than one count but fewer than ten. J is TRBJ2-2 and V is TRBV6-1; D is ambiguous. Trimming took 2 bases from V and 4 from J, leaving 8 bases between them. CDR1 and CDR2 from the germline V gene are MNHNS and SASEGT. This CDR3 has 14 amino acids. The CDR3 here is CASSETWGTGELFF. DNA for the CDR3: TGTGCCAGCAGTGAAACTTGGGGCACCGGGGAGCTGTTTTTT.

This clonotype was seen only a few times. This sequence joins TRBV5-1 and TRBJ1-1, with D tentatively TRBD1 (6 bases). Per the germline V gene, CDR1 is SGHRS and CDR2 is YFSETQ. This CDR3 region has 15 residues. V shed 0 bases and J shed 4 bases, with 13 bases lying between them. The CDR3 sequence: CASSLDPGVTTEAFF. CDR3 bases: TGCGCCAGCAGCTTGGATCCAGGGGTGACCACTGAAGCTTTCTTT.

This clonotype was detected ten times or more. The chain recombines TRBV6-6 with TRBJ1-1; 7 bases are a match to TRBD1. The CDR3 is 14 amino acids. The ends lost 6 bases at V and 8 bases at J; junction bases unmatched: 12. Germline CDR1 MNHNY, CDR2 SVGAGI (reference sequence). CDR3 DNA sequence: TGTGCCAGCAGGCCTACAGGGGAGGGGGTAGAAGCTTTCTTT. Its protein is CASRPTGEGVEAFF.

In this sample, this clonotype is medium-sized (0.01 to 0.1%). This CDR3 reads CASSLAPTAENTEAFF. Here the CDR3 DNA reads TGTGCCAGCAGTTTAGCCCCAACAGCCGAGAACACTGAAGCTTTCTTT. The rearrangement links TRBV27 to TRBJ1-1; D call uncertain. V lost 2 bases and J 1 base, leaving 14 bases between the germline ends. Germline lookup yields CDR1 MNHEY and CDR2 SMNVEV (reference sequence). There are 16 residues in the CDR3.

This clonotype was detected many times. J is TRBJ1-1 and V is TRBV7-9, with TRBD1 as a possible D gene (5 bases). The CDR3 spans 16 residues. V was shortened by 2 bases and J by 0 bases, with 13 bases between the two germline ends. Germline V gene sequence: CDR1 SEHNR, CDR2 FQNEAQ (reference sequence). The CDR3 protein is CASSLRRGPMNTEAFF. CDR3 sequence (DNA): TGTGCCAGCAGCTTACGGCGGGGACCCATGAACACTGAAGCTTTCTTT.

This clonotype was picked up many times. This sequence joins TRBV7-6 and TRBJ2-3; D gene unclear. There are 13 residues in the CDR3. In germline, CDR1 is SGHVS, CDR2 FNYEAQ. Trimming shortened V by 3 bases and J by 4 bases, and 8 bases separated the two germline ends. As DNA, the CDR3 is TGTGCCAGCAGCTTCGGGTATGCAGATACGCAGTATTTT. Translation gives CASSFGYADTQYF.

This clonotype has at least ten counts. This chain uses TRBV20-1 with TRBJ2-5, with no clear D. CDR3 size: 14 residues. Germline lookup yields CDR1 DFQATT and CDR2 SNEGSKA (reference sequence). V was cut by 1 base and J by 2 bases, with 11 bases left in between. The CDR3 region is CSARVRNTQETQYF. The CDR3 region has the DNA TGCAGTGCTAGAGTGCGAAATACTCAAGAGACCCAGTACTTC.

Many counts were recorded for this clonotype. The chain links TRBV25-1 to TRBJ1-4; D perhaps matches TRBD1 (5 bases). From germline, CDR1 is MGHDK and CDR2 SYGVNS. This CDR3 is 12 amino acids long. With 8 bases removed from V and 15 bases from J, the gap between germline ends came to 19 bases. In DNA, the CDR3 is TGTGCCAGCCGCGGGACCGCGGAAAGGATGTTTTTT. Amino acid sequence: CASRGTAERMFF.

This clonotype was observed at least ten times. The V and J genes are TRBV2 and TRBJ2-2; D remains ambiguous. Germline V lookup: CDR1 SNHLY, CDR2 FYNNEI. The CDR3 is 17 residues long. Trimming left V 3 bases short and J 6 bases short, with 20 bases between. The CDR3 protein is CASSEFSKRPVSGELFF. CDR3 coding DNA: TGTGCCAGCAGTGAGTTTAGTAAGAGGCCCGTGTCCGGGGAGCTGTTTTTT.

This chain links TRBV27 with TRBJ2-6; D uncertain. With 4 bases removed from V and 0 bases from J, the gap between germline ends came to 4 bases. The CDR3 extends over 14 amino acids. The V gene's germline CDR1 is MNHEY and CDR2 SMNVEV (reference sequence). The DNA for the CDR3 is TGTGCCAGCAGTTGGGGCTCTGGGGCCAACGTCCTGACTTTC. Its protein product is CASSWGSGANVLTF.

This clonotype came up many times. This chain uses TRBV20-1 with TRBJ2-4; D may correspond to TRBD1 or TRBD2 (6 bases each). The germline CDR1 and CDR2 sequences are DFQATT and SNEGSKA (reference sequence). Between the trimmed V and J ends, which lost 5 bases and 2 bases, there was a span of 16 bases. The CDR3 is 15 residues long. CDR3 nucleotide sequence: TGCAGTGCTCCCACCGGGGGCGATACCAAAAACATTCAGTACTTC. Translating it yields CSAPTGGDTKNIQYF.

This clonotype has ten or more counts. The V gene is TRBV7-2, the J gene TRBJ2-7; D not certain. The CDR3 covers 12 residues. CDR1 SGHTA and CDR2 FQGNSA come from the germline V gene. Trimming shortened V by 5 bases and J by 3 bases, and 8 bases separated the two germline ends. This CDR3 reads CASSPTFYEQYF. Written as DNA, the CDR3 is TGTGCCAGCAGCCCCACCTTCTACGAGCAGTACTTC.

V gene TRBV9 combines with J gene TRBJ2-1, with D possibly being TRBD2 (5 bases). Germline loops: CDR1 SGDLS, CDR2 YYNGEE. The CDR3 spans 15 residues. Trimming stripped 3 bases from V and 6 bases from J, with 16 bases between. This chain's CDR3 is CASSASGIGGNEQFF. In DNA form, the CDR3 reads TGTGCCAGCAGCGCCTCCGGGATTGGTGGCAATGAGCAGTTCTTC.

This clonotype was counted many times. CDR3 protein: CASSSGVGSYEQYF. CDR3 nucleotides: TGTGCCAGCAGCTCGGGAGTAGGATCCTACGAGCAGTACTTC. V and J are TRBV3-1 and TRBJ2-7, with D tentatively TRBD2 (6 bases). Germline V gene lookup returns CDR1 LGHDT and CDR2 YNNKEL (reference sequence). The V end was cut by 5 bases, the J end by 1 base, with 12 bases between. CDR3 length: 14 residues.

V and J are TRBV5-6 and TRBJ1-4, with D possibly TRBD1 on 6 matching bases. Germline CDR1 is SGHDT and CDR2 is YYEEEE. The CDR3 has 15 residues. V lost 3 bases and J lost 4, with 13 bases in between. In DNA, the CDR3 is TGTGCCAGCAGCTCTCCCGGGACACTTAATGAAAAACTGTTTTTT. Its translation is CASSSPGTLNEKLFF.